This TCR beta chain was identified in a study of OX40 agonist ivuxolimab in advanced cancers. Sequenced by immunoSEQ multiplex PCR; TCRdb stores in-frame clones only, minus some. The data show some 82,000 clones, 88% seen once. Germline V CDR1 and CDR2: SGDLS, YYNGEE. Unmatched junction bases numbered 17, after V lost 4 bases and J lost 4 bases. This CDR3 is 20 amino acids long. The starting material was CD4+ or CD8+ T cells sorted from blood, obtained in a trial of the OX40 agonist ivuxolimab. The TCR originated in an adult with an advanced solid tumor such as melanoma, head and neck, liver or kidney cancer. The V and J genes are TRBV9 and TRBJ2-3; TRBD2 aligns across 14 bases. The CDR3 loop reads CASSHPRTSGRRVVSDTQYF. The CDR3 region has the DNA TGTGCCAGCAGCCACCCAAGGACTAGCGGGAGGAGGGTGGTTTCAGATACGCAGTATTTT. Combining the CDR3 with reference TRBV9 and TRBJ2-3 gives the whole variable domain DSGVTQTPKHLITATGQRVTLRCSPRSGDLSVYWYQQSLDQGLQFLIQYYNGEERAKGNILERFSAQQFPDLHSELNLSSLELGDSALYFCASSHPRTSGRRVVSDTQYFGPGTRLTVL.